This T cell receptor beta chain was sequenced for a study of human T cells and chemical hapten exposure. General study results and limits: TCRs above 1 in 1000 frequency stayed constant with DPC sensitization.

Trimming took 5 bases from V and 2 from J; bases not matched to a gene: 5. There are 14 residues in the CDR3. Germline CDR1 MNHEY, CDR2 SVGAGI. TCRdb fed the RACE reads into MiXCR, producing one record per CDR3 protein. The sample contains tens of thousands of distinct CDR3 sequences, 8.5% to 12% of which appear only once. A remark on this clonotype: Antigen unknown.

Time point indicated: patch test 2, 6 weeks after DPC sensitization. Treatment described: therapeutic diphenylcyclopropenone sensitization with weekly scalp DPC. The sequence was obtained from a woman in her forties or fifties with alopecia areata. Some clones in this sample may be carry-over from other donors' samples. This rearrangement joins TRBV6-5 to TRBJ1-1, with 7 bases fitting TRBD1. Specimen: whole blood, collected in connection with sensitization to the hapten diphenylcyclopropenone (DPC). The DNA for the CDR3 is TGTGCCAGCAGTAGGCAGGGGGATAACACTGAAGCTTTCTTT. Its protein is CASSRQGDNTEAFF.